The following is a T cell receptor (beta chain) sequence with its context. In the original analysis: Amplification with reference gene primers provided the estimates of nucleated cell counts. Only in-frame clones appear in the TCRdb table, and some are missing; sequencing was by immunoSEQ multiplex PCR. Clonal size and the V and J genes are those of that table, whereas D and trimming came from the DNA. In the table there are about 120,000 clones, around 89% of which are singletons. This CDR3 has 12 amino acids. The V end was cut by 4 bases, the J end by 5 bases, with 8 bases between. The germline V gene has CDR1 ENHRY and CDR2 SYGVKD. The sample comes from a study of blood T cell repertoires in COVID-19. At the level of the study: The cDNA or gDNA used as material had been derived from T cells, B-cell-depleted T cells, or PBMCs.

Input material: peripheral blood. The chain combines TRBV10-3 with TRBJ1-1; D unresolved. This TCR came from an older woman with COVID-19, enrolled during active disease. The CDR3 nucleotides read TGTGCCATCAGTGGAGAACTAACTGAAGCTTTCTTT. It translates to CAISGELTEAFF.